Listed below are T cell receptor beta chains from one sample, sequenced in a study of cytomegalovirus exposure and HLA in healthy donors. The assay was immunoSEQ multiplex PCR, and TCRdb's table has in-frame clones only and misses some. The sample yields 100,000 to 150,000 clones, approximately 80% seen once. The sample consisted of PBMCs. Receptors were obtained from a woman aged 55-75 years in good health and CMV-seronegative. CDR3s include the opening cysteine and the closing phenylalanine or tryptophan. The order of the fields is V gene, CDR3 length, CDR3 protein.

TRBV7-2 | 12 | CASSAPGNTQYF
TRBV6-5 | 15 | CASSYPSGYTDTQYF
TRBV9 | 14 | CASSVVAAGGAQYF
TRBV5-6 | 16 | CATGKLAGASLYEQYF
TRBV5-1 | 16 | CASSLGLGHSTDTQYF
TRBV5-1 | 14 | CASSSGGPDYEQYF
TRBV7-9 | 15 | CASSSQRGGPNEQFF
TRBV5-5 | 17 | CASSLGQGTGGLYGYTF
TRBV7-9 | 16 | CSSSHYGGPTGDTQYF
TRBV30 | 12 | CAWSDRGTGPFF
TRBV19 | 17 | CASSPSLGQGNTGELFF
TRBV7-2 | 13 | CASSLVVRDEQYF
TRBV18 | 14 | CASSPPSAENIQYF
TRBV7-2 | 17 | CASSLVGGHRAGNTIYF
TRBV5-4 | 15 | CASSETSRGTDTQYF
TRBV9 | 15 | CASSTWTGEGEKLFF
TRBV28 | 14 | CASCSGGGGDTQYF
TRBV19 | 15 | CASSLSGGYYNEQFF
TRBV4-1 | 17 | CASSQTGTGQSMYGYTF
TRBV14 | 19 | CASSQDATGGGFPSYEQYF
TRBV27 | 16 | CASRGTSGGAGYEQYF
TRBV5-4 | 16 | CASRVGLAEITGELFF
TRBV27 | 14 | CASSWTGLEETQYF
TRBV7-6 | 15 | CASSAGGASTDTQYF
TRBV4-1 | 19 | CASSQEGLAGVSSYNEQFF
TRBV25-1 | 12 | CASEDRGPEAFF
TRBV4-1 | 16 | CASSLGPTEGVQPQHF
TRBV6-5 | 15 | CASSYSGTGNSPLHF
TRBV19 | 15 | CASSERGHPTDTQYF
TRBV10-3 | 14 | CAISESLAAYEQYF
TRBV28 | 16 | CASSPTGTPSSYEQYF
TRBV5-6 | 15 | CASGSTPRDRDGQFF
TRBV7-6 | 13 | CASSSQGNTEAFF
TRBV5-1 | 14 | CASTTSGDNSPLHF
TRBV2 | 12 | CASTTRTDGYTF
TRBV4-2 | 15 | CASSQGLAYTDTQYF
TRBV5-5 | 15 | CASSSGTGHNSPLHF
TRBV6-4 | 15 | CASSGWTDGVYGYTF
TRBV6-5 | 13 | CASSYSDRAEAFF
TRBV23-1 | 16 | CASSPGQGVPSYEQYF
TRBV28 | 15 | CASSFLTGRTYEQYF